Here is one TCR beta chain with its context. Its antigen is currently not known. No much larger clone is present one base from it, and per-base qualities are unavailable. For TCR Vbeta sequencing, memory CD4+ T cells were sorted ex vivo from the peripheral blood of narcolepsy patients and healthy controls. The record originates from a study of T cells in narcolepsy listed by TCRdb under 2018. Turning to the overall study: Patients with narcolepsy type 1 or type 2 (NT1, NT2) were enrolled in the study together with healthy control donors. To look for autoreactive T cells in narcolepsy patients that target self-antigens of hypocretin neurons (hypocretin, TRIB2), the study used TCR Vbeta sequencing to follow clonotypes in blood and CSF.

To prepare the library, the immunoSEQ multiplex PCR assay was applied. Held by TCRdb, this immuneACCESS table contains in-frame sequences only and omits some clones. Under half of the omission traces to an unresolved V gene where checked; the cause of the rest is unknown. This sample lists some 30,000 clones; about 89% were detected once. The ten largest account for around 1.1% of the sample. Broad study findings and their caveats: Certain blood memory CD4+ repertoires from patients and controls had no sequences that matched autoreactive T cell clones. Patients and controls had comparable numbers of sequenced blood memory CD4+ clonotypes, averaging about 39,000 and 30,000, respectively. HCRT-specific and TRIB2-specific autoreactive clonotypes were highlighted in plots that compared CD4+ T cell clonotypes in CSF versus blood from the same patient. According to the report, autoreactive clonotypes were detected serially in the blood of the same patients and of different patients, but not in healthy controls.

The clonotype was recovered from a human donor with narcolepsy. The sequencing sample was made of CD45RA- memory CD4+ T cells from PBMCs. The meaning of the sample's cell subset or site label: memory T cells sorted ex vivo from peripheral blood.

The DNA sequence reads TGTGCCAGCAGGGAAGGGACACCAAATCAGCCCCAGCATTTT. Its product reads: CASREGTPNQPQHF. The rearranged chain carries TRBV28 and TRBJ1-5; the D region possibly corresponds to TRBD1 (6 bases align). The cysteine opens and the phenylalanine closes a CDR3 of 14 amino acids. The DNA shown is the 42-base CDR3, in frame from base 1. The junction shows trimming of 6 bases on V and 4 bases on J, plus 13 bases between the germline ends. Reading the germline V gene gives CDR1 MDHEN and CDR2 SYDVKM.